What follows are 20 T cell receptor beta chains derived from one specimen sequenced in a study of response to subunit inactivated influenza vaccine (dated by TCRdb to 2017 to 2018). The protocol used for the library was RT-PCR. This sample was sequenced with an Illumina HiSeq 2500. TCRdb reworked the public reads: Q25 trimming with fastp, MiXCR clone assembly, productive beta chains retained. CDR3 protein sequences are deduplicated, and each keeps its most common genes and DNA. The sample table holds around 650,000 distinct CDR3 sequences, of which 15% to 17% were seen once. The ten most abundant clones make up around a tenth of the sample. The sample in question was PBMCs from blood, obtained 11 to 12 days after vaccination. The receptor source for this set is a man aged 45-60 years who received an inactivated influenza vaccine. Donor details come from another sample of the same person, matched by shared clones.

The chain uses TRBV12-3 or TRBV12-4 and TRBJ1-1; D is uncertain. The CDR3 is 16 residues long. V lost 0 bases to trimming and J lost 6 bases, with 17 bases between them. The CDR3 loop is CASSLAQTRTEAEAFF. CDR3 sequence (DNA): TGTGCCAGCAGTTTAGCTCAGACACGTACTGAGGCTGAAGCTTTCTTT.

Remarks on this clonotype: A read error is possible here, since a much larger clone lies one base away. The rearrangement links TRBV6-6 to TRBJ1-1; no clear D. CDR1 and CDR2 (germline): MNHNY, SVGAGI (reference sequence). V lost 8 bases to trimming and J lost 0 bases, with 10 bases between them. CDR3 size: 13 residues. DNA of the CDR3: TGTGCCAGCGGCCGGGCCCTGAACACTGAAGCTTTCTTT. Protein: CASGRALNTEAFF.

This clonotype was seen a few times. The chain carries TRBV29-1 and TRBJ1-1, with D unclear. V lost 4 bases and J lost 6, with 12 bases in between. This CDR3 has 12 amino acids. Germline CDR1 reads SQVTM; CDR2 reads ANQGSEA. The CDR3 DNA reads TGCAGCGTTGTTGTAGTAGGGTCTGAAGCTTTCTTT. It specifies CSVVVVGSEAFF.

This clonotype was seen a few times. The V call is TRBV28, the J call TRBJ2-7; D possibly corresponds to TRBD1 (6 bases). Trimming took 10 bases from V and 0 from J, leaving 22 bases between them. Germline V gene sequence: CDR1 MDHEN, CDR2 SYDVKM. The CDR3 is 16 amino acids. In nucleotides, the CDR3 is TGTGCCACCCAAGACGCCGAGGGGGAAAGCTCCTACGAGCAGTACTTC. It specifies CATQDAEGESSYEQYF.

Only a few counts were recorded for this clonotype. This chain uses TRBV7-9 with TRBJ2-7; D call uncertain. Germline assignment: CDR1 SEHNR and CDR2 FQNEAQ (reference sequence). Trimming left V 2 bases short and J 5 bases short, with 13 bases between. The CDR3 runs to 14 residues. CDR3 sequence reads: CASSLFKGPHEQYF. In DNA form, the CDR3 reads TGTGCCAGCAGCTTATTTAAAGGGCCCCACGAGCAGTACTTC.

This clonotype was seen only a few times. The gene calls are TRBV20-1 and TRBJ2-1; no definite D call. Germline values: CDR1 DFQATT, CDR2 SNEGSKA (reference sequence). Trimming removed 6 bases at V and 4 bases at J, with 19 bases between. The CDR3 loop spans 15 amino acids. Here the CDR3 DNA reads TGCAGTGCCACCTCCAGTCGTTCGGTTTACAATGAGCAGTTCTTC. Encoded protein: CSATSSRSVYNEQFF.

This clonotype was seen repeatedly, ten times or more. The chain uses TRBV7-9 and TRBJ2-3; the D gene is possibly TRBD2 (5 bases). V was pared by 5 bases and J by 0 bases, with 12 bases between. This CDR3 spans 15 amino acids. CDR1 and CDR2 (germline): SEHNR, FQNEAQ (reference sequence). The CDR3: CASSPLGGSTDTQYF. The DNA for the CDR3 is TGTGCCAGCAGCCCCCTCGGCGGGAGCACAGATACGCAGTATTTT.

This clonotype was recorded a few times. The CDR3 sequence is CASSPSSGRALETQYF. The DNA of the CDR3 is TGTGCCAGCAGCCCGTCTAGCGGGAGGGCCCTAGAGACCCAGTACTTC. This chain connects TRBV7-2 to TRBJ2-5; TRBD2 aligns across 12 bases. V gave up 5 bases and J gave up 4 bases; unmatched junction bases: 8. CDR3 size: 16 residues. Germline CDR1 reads SGHTA; CDR2 reads FQGNSA.

The chain employs TRBV7-2 and TRBJ1-6, with a weak D call TRBD1 (6 bases). V shed 5 bases and J shed 2 bases, with 13 bases lying between them. There are 16 residues in the CDR3. The germline CDR1 and CDR2 sequences are SGHTA and FQGNSA. The CDR3 nucleotides read TGTGCCAGCAGCACCGCCCCAGGGGCCTATAATTCACCCCTCCACTTT. It yields the protein CASSTAPGAYNSPLHF.

This clonotype was seen only a few times. The chain carries TRBV20-1 and TRBJ2-7; D possibly corresponds to TRBD2 (6 bases). Per germline, CDR1 DFQATT and CDR2 SNEGSKA (reference sequence). V gave up 2 bases and J gave up 2 bases, with 7 bases separating them. The length of the CDR3 is 12 residues. Written as DNA, the CDR3 is TGCAGTGCTAGATCGGGGGCCTACGAGCAGTACTTC. Translation gives CSARSGAYEQYF.

This clonotype was seen many times. V gene TRBV7-3 combines with J gene TRBJ2-5; D is perhaps TRBD2 (5 bases). V was pared by 5 bases and J by 5 bases, with 12 bases between. The CDR3 runs 13 residues. From germline, CDR1 is SGHTA and CDR2 FQGTGA. The CDR3 nucleotides are TGTGCCAGCAGCGCTACTAGAGGGGAGACCCAGTACTTC. Residues: CASSATRGETQYF.

J is TRBJ2-1 and V is TRBV7-2; D is ambiguous. V was cut by 3 bases and J by 0 bases, with 9 bases left in between. Germline V gives CDR1 SGHTA, CDR2 FQGNSA. The CDR3 is made up of 15 amino acids. The chain's CDR3 is CASSLTQYSYNEQFF. The CDR3 nucleotides read TGTGCCAGCAGCTTGACACAGTACTCCTACAATGAGCAGTTCTTC.

The chain couples TRBV15 to TRBJ2-7; D is tentatively TRBD1 or TRBD2 (5 bases each). CDR3 size: 16 residues. Germline V gene sequence: CDR1 LNHNV, CDR2 YYDKDF (reference sequence). V lost 3 bases and J 3 bases, leaving 18 bases between the germline ends. Here the CDR3 reads CATSRGVGAPLYEQYF. The CDR3, as DNA: TGTGCCACCAGCAGGGGGGTAGGGGCCCCGCTCTACGAGCAGTACTTC.

Many counts were recorded for this clonotype. The genes are TRBV25-1 and TRBJ2-1, with TRBD2 matching 11 bases. The length of the CDR3 is 16 residues. Per the germline V gene, CDR1 is MGHDK and CDR2 is SYGVNS. The ends lost 4 bases at V and 2 bases at J; junction bases unmatched: 4. Here the CDR3 DNA reads TGTGCCAGCAGTGCCCCGGGACTAGCGGCCTACAATGAGCAGTTCTTC. It codes for CASSAPGLAAYNEQFF. Variable domain in full (rest from reference TRBV25-1 and TRBJ2-1): EADIYQTPRYLVIGTGKKITLECSQTMGHDKMYWYQQDPGMELHLIHYSYGVNSTEKGDLSSESTVSRIRTEHFPLTLESARPSHTSQYLCASSAPGLAAYNEQFFGPGTRLTVL.

This chain links TRBV6-1 with TRBJ2-2, with 7 bases aligning to TRBD1. Germline loops: CDR1 MNHNS, CDR2 SASEGT. This CDR3 region has 13 residues. With 4 bases clipped from V and 13 bases from J, the junction kept 9 bases outside the gene matches. The CDR3 loop is CASSAPGQPRLFF. The CDR3 nucleotides read TGTGCCAGCAGTGCCCCGGGACAGCCGAGGCTGTTTTTT.

This sequence joins TRBV5-5 and TRBJ2-1; 8 bases map to TRBD2. CDR3 length equals 16 residues. The junction had 3 bases not matched to a gene; V was cut back by 1 base and J by 0 bases. Germline lookup yields CDR1 SGHKS and CDR2 YYEKEE (reference sequence). DNA for the CDR3: TGTGCCAGCAGCTTGAGACTAGCGCCCTCCTACAATGAGCAGTTCTTC. Its protein product is CASSLRLAPSYNEQFF.

Only a few counts were recorded for this clonotype. This chain links TRBV11-3 with TRBJ2-1; tentative D call: TRBD2 (5 bases). CDR1 is SGHNT, CDR2 YENEEA, per germline. With 1 base removed from V and 8 bases from J, the gap between germline ends came to 12 bases. This CDR3 spans 14 amino acids. The CDR3 is CASSLGSGMDEQFF. CDR3 coding DNA: TGTGCCAGCAGCTTAGGTTCGGGGATGGATGAGCAGTTCTTC.

This clonotype was recorded a few times. CDR3: CASSLDRESNQPQHF. The CDR3, as DNA: TGTGCCAGCAGCTTAGACAGGGAAAGCAATCAGCCCCAGCATTTT. This chain uses TRBV7-2 with TRBJ1-5, with a weak D call TRBD1 (6 bases). The V gene lost 1 base and the J gene lost 1 base, with 8 bases spanning the gap. The CDR3 loop spans 15 amino acids. The germline V gene has CDR1 SGHTA and CDR2 FQGNSA.

This sequence joins TRBV7-2 and TRBJ2-3; TRBD1 matches at 7 bases. The germline V gene encodes CDR1 SGHTA and CDR2 FQGNSA. The CDR3 consists of 13 residues. With 5 bases clipped from V and 5 bases from J, the junction kept 4 bases outside the gene matches. The CDR3 DNA follows: TGTGCCAGCAGCGGACAGGTTCTAGATACGCAGTATTTT. Encoded protein: CASSGQVLDTQYF.

The chain joins TRBV4-3 to TRBJ1-4, with a possible D match to TRBD1 (5 bases). This CDR3 has 16 amino acids. The V end lost 1 base, the J end lost 7 bases, and 16 bases lay between the germline ends. Germline assignment: CDR1 LGHNA and CDR2 YSLEER. CDR3 in DNA: TGCGCCAGCAGCCAAGCCACGGGGCGCGGGAGTGAAAAACTGTTTTTT. This encodes CASSQATGRGSEKLFF.